The entry below describes one T cell receptor (beta chain). The data belong to a study of T cell repertoires in cytomegalovirus infection. At the level of the study: Signatures in public TCR beta sequences pointed to both CMV infection and matching HLA type.

MiXCR, run by TCRdb on the reads, gives a single entry per CDR3 protein. The table has 200,000 or so distinct CDR3 sequences, around 20% seen once. The V gene's germline CDR1 is SGHRS and CDR2 YFSETQ. This CDR3 comprises 14 residues. V was clipped by 3 bases and J by 1 base, with 10 bases between them. V gene TRBV5-1 combines with J gene TRBJ1-1; D may be TRBD1 (6 bases). The sequence came from a human donor in good health (CMV status not recorded). Some clones in this sample may be carry-over from other donors' samples. The sample comprised PBMCs. CDR3 nucleotide sequence: TGCGCCAGCAGCTCCGGGACACCGAACACTGAAGCTTTCTTT. Translated: CASSSGTPNTEAFF.